The 27 T cell receptor beta chains below were found in one sample sequenced in a study of cytomegalovirus exposure and HLA in healthy donors. Profiling relied on immunoSEQ multiplex PCR, and the TCRdb table lists in-frame clones only, not all of them. Of approximately 81,000 clones in the sample, 85% to 95% are singletons; the top ten hold 0.65% to 0.7%. Sequencing was done on a sample of PBMCs. The receptors derive from a man aged 18 to 30 in good health and CMV-seronegative.

This clone appeared a few times. The chain is built from TRBV28 and TRBJ1-2, with 7 bases lining up with TRBD1. Trimming at V came to 5 bases and at J to 3 bases, leaving 9 bases not matched to a gene. The germline V gene encodes CDR1 MDHEN and CDR2 SYDVKM. The CDR3 sequence is 15 residues long. The CDR3 DNA is TGTGCCAGCAGTCCTCCGACAGGGAACCACTATGGCTACACCTTC. This translates into CASSPPTGNHYGYTF.

The CDR3 loop reads CSVVGRSTSGRGSYNEQFF. For the CDR3, the DNA is TGCAGCGTTGTGGGTCGGTCGACTAGCGGGAGGGGCTCCTACAATGAGCAGTTCTTC. The rearrangement joins TRBV29-1 to TRBJ2-1; 14 bases agree with TRBD2. Trimming took 4 bases from V and 0 from J; bases not matched to a gene: 11. CDR3 length: 19 amino acids. Germline lookup yields CDR1 SQVTM and CDR2 ANQGSEA.

The chain joins TRBV14 to TRBJ2-5, with D uncertain. This CDR3 is 13 amino acids long. Looked up from germline, CDR1 is SGHDN and CDR2 is FVKESK. V was shortened by 1 base and J by 2 bases, with 5 bases between the two germline ends. The CDR3: CASSQAPQETQYF. The CDR3 DNA reads as TGTGCCAGCAGCCAAGCCCCTCAAGAGACCCAGTACTTC.

The chain recombines TRBV5-1 with TRBJ2-7; possible D gene TRBD1, 6 bases. CDR3 size: 14 residues. In germline, CDR1 is SGHRS, CDR2 YFSETQ. V lost 4 bases and J lost 6, with 17 bases in between. The CDR3 is CASSGDISWSEQYF. The DNA of the CDR3 is TGCGCCAGCAGCGGGGACATAAGCTGGTCCGAGCAGTACTTC.

The chain carries TRBV2 and TRBJ1-2, with 12 bases that match TRBD1. The CDR3 has 17 amino acids. With 7 bases clipped from V and 9 bases from J, the junction kept 18 bases outside the gene matches. Germline V gene sequence: CDR1 SNHLY, CDR2 FYNNEI. DNA for the CDR3: TGTGCCAGCAACCCTTTCTTCCCTTGGGACAGGGGGCTTAGCTACACCTTC. Encoded protein: CASNPFFPWDRGLSYTF.

The chain has TRBV2 and TRBJ2-7; 10 bases agree with TRBD1. V lost 6 bases to trimming and J lost 3 bases; unmatched junction nucleotides: 2. This CDR3 spans 13 amino acids. Germline assignment: CDR1 SNHLY and CDR2 FYNNEI. The CDR3 DNA follows: TGTGCCAGCAGAGGACAGGGGGTCTACGAGCAGTACTTC. This translates into CASRGQGVYEQYF.

The chain links TRBV29-1 to TRBJ2-3, with 7 bases aligning to TRBD2. V lost 7 bases to trimming and J lost 3 bases; unmatched junction nucleotides: 4. The CDR3 runs to 12 residues. Looked up from germline, CDR1 is SQVTM and CDR2 is ANQGSEA. CDR3 sequence reads: CSGGGRTDTQYF. The DNA of the CDR3 is TGCAGCGGGGGGGGACGTACAGATACGCAGTATTTT.

The chain combines TRBV29-1 with TRBJ2-7; 7 positions agree with TRBD1. Germline V gene lookup returns CDR1 SQVTM and CDR2 ANQGSEA. The CDR3 has 13 amino acids. The V segment lost 8 bases and the J segment 0 bases; nucleotides outside the gene matches: 7. CDR3 loop: CSCTGTDSYEQYF. The CDR3 coding sequence is TGCAGCTGTACTGGGACAGACTCCTACGAGCAGTACTTC.

The V gene is TRBV5-1, the J gene TRBJ1-6; possible D gene TRBD1, 6 bases. The CDR3 covers 15 residues. V was clipped by 2 bases and J by 8 bases, with 14 bases between them. CDR1 is SGHRS and CDR2 is YFSETQ in the germline V gene. The CDR3 DNA is TGCGCCAGCAGCTTAGGGGGACCTCCGGATTCACCCCTCCACTTT. Encoded protein: CASSLGGPPDSPLHF. The full variable domain, with the rest looked up from reference TRBV5-1 and TRBJ1-6, is KAGVTQTPRYLIKTRGQQVTLSCSPISGHRSVSWYQQTPGQGLQFLFEYFSETQRNKGNFPGRFSGRQFSNSRSEMNVSTLELGDSALYLCASSLGGPPDSPLHFGNGTRLTVT.

The gene calls are TRBV18 and TRBJ2-1; 7 nucleotides agree with TRBD1. Trimming removed 6 bases from V and 4 bases from J; junction bases left unmatched: 6. Germline V lookup: CDR1 KGHSH, CDR2 LQKENI. The CDR3 has 14 residues. In DNA form, the CDR3 reads TGTGCCAGCTCGCCCGGGACAGCTTACAATGAGCAGTTCTTC. Amino acid sequence: CASSPGTAYNEQFF.

The chain joins TRBV6-5 to TRBJ2-7; 7 nucleotides align to TRBD1. J lost 4 bases, V lost 0 bases, and 6 bases had no gene match. Germline V gene lookup returns CDR1 MNHEY and CDR2 SVGAGI. The CDR3 has 15 residues. CDR3 sequence (DNA): TGTGCCAGCAGTTACTCGTACAGGGGATCGTACGAGCAGTACTTC. Its protein is CASSYSYRGSYEQYF.

The chain uses TRBV27 and TRBJ2-7, with 7 bases that match TRBD1. This CDR3 contains 15 residues. Germline loops: CDR1 MNHEY, CDR2 SMNVEV (reference sequence). J lost 4 bases, V lost 4 bases, and 10 bases had no gene match. Written as DNA, the CDR3 is TGTGCCAGCAGTTCACCCCTAAAGGGGGCTTACGAGCAGTACTTC. The encoded protein is CASSSPLKGAYEQYF.

This chain uses TRBV15 with TRBJ1-2; D ambiguous. V shed 0 bases and J shed 1 base, with 9 bases lying between them. CDR3 size: 15 residues. The V gene's germline CDR1 is LNHNV and CDR2 YYDKDF (reference sequence). CDR3 region: CATSRDPQSNYGYTF. CDR3 in DNA: TGTGCCACCAGCAGAGATCCACAGAGTAACTATGGCTACACCTTC.

The chain recombines TRBV6-5 with TRBJ2-4, with 12 bases identical to TRBD1. This CDR3 region has 15 residues. V shed 6 bases, J shed 9 bases, and the junction held 9 bases outside the gene matches. CDR1 is MNHEY and CDR2 is SVGAGI in the germline V gene. This CDR3 is CASRGDRGRSSIQYF. The CDR3 DNA follows: TGTGCCAGCAGGGGGGACAGGGGGCGGAGTAGCATTCAGTACTTC.

This chain joins TRBV5-1 and TRBJ2-6, with TRBD2 as a possible D gene (5 bases). CDR3 size: 16 residues. CDR1 is SGHRS and CDR2 is YFSETQ in the germline V gene. V lost 4 bases to trimming and J lost 0 bases, with 11 bases between them. The CDR3 DNA reads as TGCGCCAGCAGCACGGGATACCGCTCTGGGGCCAACGTCCTGACTTTC. Amino acids: CASSTGYRSGANVLTF.

This sequence joins TRBV11-3 and TRBJ2-1; D is unresolved. In germline, CDR1 is SGHNT, CDR2 YENEEA. Trimming took 6 bases from V and 9 from J, leaving 9 bases between them. This CDR3 region has 11 residues. CDR3 region: CASRADVEQFF. CDR3 DNA: TGTGCCAGCAGGGCCGATGTTGAGCAGTTCTTC.

The rearrangement joins TRBV7-9 to TRBJ2-7; TRBD1 agrees at 7 bases. Germline V gene sequence: CDR1 SEHNR, CDR2 FQNEAQ (reference sequence). This CDR3 has 15 amino acids. J was trimmed by 2 bases and V by 5 bases; bases with no gene match: 9. CDR3 nucleotide sequence: TGTGCCAGCAGCCGGACGGGACAGATTACCTACGAGCAGTACTTC. Translated, it gives CASSRTGQITYEQYF.

The DNA of the CDR3 is TGTGCCAGCAGCCCCTGGCCAGGGAACCCTGGAAACACCATATATTTT. This codes for CASSPWPGNPGNTIYF. The chain is built from TRBV5-5 and TRBJ1-3; possible D gene TRBD1, 5 bases. Germline CDR1 and CDR2: SGHKS and YYEKEE (reference sequence). V was clipped by 4 bases and J by 2 bases, with 16 bases between them. This CDR3 has 16 residues.

The chain employs TRBV5-6 and TRBJ1-5; D remains unclear. Trimming pared 1 base from V and 1 base from J, leaving 12 bases between. Germline CDR1 reads SGHDT; CDR2 reads YYEEEE. There are 16 residues in the CDR3. The CDR3 DNA reads TGTGCCAGCAGCTTGTTCTGGGAGGCAAGCAATCAGCCCCAGCATTTT. Its protein product is CASSLFWEASNQPQHF.

The rearrangement joins TRBV2 to TRBJ1-4, with a weak D call TRBD1 (5 bases). Germline CDR1 SNHLY, CDR2 FYNNEI. V lost 6 bases to trimming and J lost 0 bases, with 20 bases between them. The CDR3 spans 18 residues. The CDR3 here is CASREGFTAFSTNEKLFF. DNA for the CDR3: TGTGCCAGCAGGGAGGGGTTTACAGCCTTTTCAACTAATGAAAAACTGTTTTTT. The full variable domain, completed using reference TRBV2 and TRBJ1-4, is EPEVTQTPSHQVTQMGQEVILRCVPISNHLYFYWYRQILGQKVEFLVSFYNNEISEKSEIFDDQFSVERPDGSNFTLKIRSTKLEDSAMYFCASREGFTAFSTNEKLFFGSGTQLSVL.

The gene calls are TRBV11-3 and TRBJ1-1; perhaps TRBD1 as D (6 bases). Trimming cost V 1 base and J 4 bases, with 10 bases left between them. The CDR3 is made up of 14 amino acids. CDR1 SGHNT and CDR2 YENEEA come from the germline V gene. CDR3 sequence: CASSLAGEGTEAFF. The DNA for the CDR3 is TGTGCCAGCAGCTTAGCAGGGGAAGGCACTGAAGCTTTCTTT.

The chain is built from TRBV11-3 and TRBJ2-1; perhaps TRBD1 as D (5 bases). CDR3 length equals 14 residues. V lost 2 bases and J 5 bases, leaving 10 bases between the germline ends. CDR1 is SGHNT and CDR2 is YENEEA in the germline V gene. The CDR3 reads CASSLSDSNNEQFF. CDR3 DNA: TGTGCCAGCAGCTTATCAGACAGTAACAATGAGCAGTTCTTC.

The chain recombines TRBV4-1 with TRBJ1-2; D possibly corresponds to TRBD1 (6 bases). V lost 0 bases and J 5 bases, leaving 13 bases between the germline ends. This CDR3 contains 15 residues. Germline assignment: CDR1 MGHRA and CDR2 YSYEKL. The CDR3 DNA follows: TGCGCCAGCAGCCAAGATGGTGGACAGTTATATGGCTACACCTTC. Its protein product is CASSQDGGQLYGYTF.

A single count supports this clone. The gene calls are TRBV11-3 and TRBJ2-5, with TRBD2 identical over 11 bases. CDR3 length equals 14 residues. Germline CDR1 reads SGHNT; CDR2 reads YENEEA. The V and J ends lost 4 bases and 5 bases, in that order; junction bases with no gene match: 3. The DNA for the CDR3 is TGTGCCAGCAGCTCCTGGACTAGCGGGGAGACCCAGTACTTC. Protein sequence: CASSSWTSGETQYF.

CDR3 loop: CASSSTGWGATNEKLFF. In DNA form, the CDR3 reads TGCGCCAGCAGCTCGACAGGGTGGGGGGCAACTAATGAAAAACTGTTTTTT. The chain recombines TRBV4-1 with TRBJ1-4, with 7 nucleotides matching TRBD1. This CDR3 has 17 amino acids. Per the germline V gene, CDR1 is MGHRA and CDR2 is YSYEKL. The trim removed 5 bases at V and 0 bases at J, leaving 9 bases unmatched.

This clone is a singleton in its sample. The chain couples TRBV28 to TRBJ1-3; 8 bases line up with TRBD1. Germline CDR1 MDHEN, CDR2 SYDVKM. V shed 8 bases, J shed 2 bases, and the junction held 8 bases outside the gene matches. CDR3 size: 15 residues. CDR3 bases: TGTGCCAGCGCAACTCAGGGGGCTCCTGGAAACACCATATATTTT. Encoded protein: CASATQGAPGNTIYF.

The rearrangement joins TRBV5-1 to TRBJ1-1; D might be TRBD1 (6 bases). This CDR3 is built from 14 residues. V lost 0 bases and J lost 2, with 8 bases in between. CDR1 SGHRS and CDR2 YFSETQ come from the germline V gene. The chain's CDR3 is CASSLGQENTEAFF. For the CDR3, the DNA is TGCGCCAGCAGCTTGGGACAGGAAAACACTGAAGCTTTCTTT. Full variable domain (missing parts from reference TRBV5-1 and TRBJ1-1): KAGVTQTPRYLIKTRGQQVTLSCSPISGHRSVSWYQQTPGQGLQFLFEYFSETQRNKGNFPGRFSGRQFSNSRSEMNVSTLELGDSALYLCASSLGQENTEAFFGQGTRLTVV.